Below, 18 T cell receptor beta chains from the same sample are listed, as sequenced in a study of cytomegalovirus exposure and HLA in healthy donors. Amplification used 60 Vbeta primers and 13 Jbeta primers. Sequencing used immunoSEQ multiplex PCR; TCRdb keeps in-frame clones, though not all of them. The table lists about 130,000 clones, around 80% of them singletons. Material: PBMCs. The receptors shown here come from a man between 25 and 39 years old in good health and CMV-seronegative.

The chain couples TRBV2 to TRBJ2-7, with D possibly TRBD2 on 6 matching bases. Between the trimmed V and J ends, which lost 5 bases and 4 bases, there was a span of 6 bases. Germline CDR1 SNHLY, CDR2 FYNNEI. The CDR3 contains 11 residues. In nucleotides, the CDR3 is TGTGCCAGCAGTCGGGAGTACGAGCAGTACTTC. This gives the protein CASSREYEQYF.

The chain is built from TRBV28 and TRBJ2-5; a weak D match, TRBD1 (6 bases). V lost 8 bases and J lost 4, with 17 bases in between. Germline CDR1 MDHEN, CDR2 SYDVKM. CDR3 size: 14 residues. The CDR3 DNA follows: TGTGCCAGCTTCGGACAGTCCCTAGGAGAGACCCAGTACTTC. Translating gives CASFGQSLGETQYF.

The rearrangement links TRBV2 to TRBJ2-7; perhaps TRBD1 as D (5 bases). The CDR3 is 11 residues long. Germline V CDR1 and CDR2: SNHLY, FYNNEI. The V end was cut by 6 bases, the J end by 4 bases, with 7 bases between. CDR3 in amino acids: CASRGRYEQYF. The DNA for the CDR3 is TGTGCCAGCAGGGGGCGGTACGAGCAGTACTTC. The entire variable domain, with the rest obtained from reference TRBV2 and TRBJ2-7, is as follows: EPEVTQTPSHQVTQMGQEVILRCVPISNHLYFYWYRQILGQKVEFLVSFYNNEISEKSEIFDDQFSVERPDGSNFTLKIRSTKLEDSAMYFCASRGRYEQYFGPGTRLTVT.

The chain employs TRBV29-1 and TRBJ1-2; 12 nucleotides align to TRBD1. Germline CDR1 SQVTM, CDR2 ANQGSEA. This CDR3 region has 15 residues. V shed 3 bases, J shed 4 bases, and the junction held 6 bases outside the gene matches. CDR3 residues: CSVDPGTGGRYGYTF. For the CDR3, the DNA is TGCAGCGTTGATCCCGGGACAGGGGGCCGCTATGGCTACACCTTC.

Comments on this clone: The junction does not match germline at one end; this may be a read error. CDR3 residues: CASSPPGLAAQVF. The CDR3 DNA reads as TGCGCCAGCAGCCCACCGGGACTAGCGGCTCAGGTCTTC. The rearrangement uses TRBV4-1 and TRBJ2-1, with 11 bases matching TRBD2. From germline, CDR1 is MGHRA and CDR2 YSYEKL. The CDR3 length is 13 residues.

This clone has just one count. This chain links TRBV28 with TRBJ1-1; D unresolved. The germline V gene has CDR1 MDHEN and CDR2 SYDVKM. The CDR3 consists of 12 residues. V lost 6 bases and J lost 5, with 10 bases in between. The CDR3 protein is CASRLQETEAFF. CDR3 sequence (DNA): TGTGCCAGCAGGCTCCAGGAAACTGAAGCTTTCTTT.

The V and J genes are TRBV28 and TRBJ2-1, with D possibly TRBD1 on 5 matching bases. Germline V lookup: CDR1 MDHEN, CDR2 SYDVKM. Trimming removed 5 bases from V and 6 bases from J, with 20 bases in between. This CDR3 has 16 residues. As DNA, the CDR3 is TGTGCCAGCAGTCGCACCTTAATCCGACAGCTCAATGAGCAGTTCTTC. It specifies CASSRTLIRQLNEQFF.

The V call is TRBV4-2, the J call TRBJ2-3, with a possible D match to TRBD1 (6 bases). This CDR3 has 16 residues. Trimming removed 0 bases at V and 0 bases at J, with 10 bases between. Germline V gene lookup returns CDR1 LGHNA and CDR2 YNFKEQ. The CDR3 spells CASSQEPGVSTDTQYF. The DNA for the CDR3 is TGTGCCAGCAGCCAAGAACCAGGGGTAAGCACAGATACGCAGTATTTT.

V gene TRBV27 combines with J gene TRBJ2-7; tentatively, D is TRBD1 (6 bases). Germline lookup yields CDR1 MNHEY and CDR2 SMNVEV (reference sequence). This CDR3 contains 16 residues. V lost 5 bases, J lost 0 bases, and 17 bases lay in between. The CDR3 DNA is TGTGCCAGCAGTCCCTCACAGGGACCTTACTCCTACGAGCAGTACTTC. Translating gives CASSPSQGPYSYEQYF.

The chain recombines TRBV29-1 with TRBJ2-1, with 10 bases matching TRBD1. The CDR3 runs 15 residues. The V gene's germline CDR1 is SQVTM and CDR2 ANQGSEA. V trimming: 5 bases; J trimming: 8 bases; junction bases outside the gene matches: 12. Here the CDR3 DNA reads TGCAGCGTTCAACCGGGACAGGGGCCTAGAGATGAGCAGTTCTTC. Its translation: CSVQPGQGPRDEQFF.

The rearrangement uses TRBV4-2 and TRBJ2-3, with D perhaps TRBD2 (6 bases). Germline V gives CDR1 LGHNA, CDR2 YNFKEQ. V shed 0 bases and J shed 2 bases, with 18 bases lying between them. The CDR3 is 18 residues long. This CDR3 is CASSQELAIAGNTDTQYF. Written as DNA, the CDR3 is TGTGCCAGCAGCCAAGAATTGGCCATTGCGGGGAACACAGATACGCAGTATTTT.

V gene TRBV5-8 combines with J gene TRBJ1-1; D unresolved. Germline-derived CDR1 and CDR2 are SGHTS and YDEGEE. The CDR3 loop spans 12 amino acids. Trimming left V 4 bases short and J 11 bases short, with 15 bases between. CDR3 sequence (DNA): TGTGCCAGCAGCCCCAGGACTCCCTGGGCTTTCTTT. It is translated as CASSPRTPWAFF.

The rearrangement joins TRBV2 to TRBJ2-7, with a possible D match to TRBD1 (5 bases). V was clipped by 8 bases and J by 4 bases, with 12 bases between them. The CDR3 loop spans 12 amino acids. CDR1 SNHLY and CDR2 FYNNEI come from the germline V gene. CDR3 sequence: CASGPDRYEQYF. In nucleotides, the CDR3 is TGTGCCAGCGGCCCCGACAGATACGAGCAGTACTTC.

The gene calls are TRBV10-3 and TRBJ1-1; D is perhaps TRBD1 (6 bases). CDR3 length: 18 residues. Trimming removed 0 bases from V and 2 bases from J, with 19 bases in between. The germline V gene encodes CDR1 ENHRY and CDR2 SYGVKD. CDR3 residues: CAISESPDRLISNTEAFF. The CDR3 region has the DNA TGTGCCATCAGTGAGTCCCCAGACAGGTTAATATCTAACACTGAAGCTTTCTTT.

This chain links TRBV27 with TRBJ2-3; a weak D match, TRBD1 (6 bases). The germline gives CDR1 MNHEY, CDR2 SMNVEV (reference sequence). The V end was cut by 5 bases, the J end by 3 bases, with 24 bases between. The CDR3 spans 18 residues. DNA of the CDR3: TGTGCCAGCAGTCCGAACCAACAACTGACAGGTGAAACAGATACGCAGTATTTT. It codes for CASSPNQQLTGETDTQYF.

In nucleotides, the CDR3 is TGTGCCACTTCGTCGTACCAAGAGACCCAGTACTTC. The encoded protein is CATSSYQETQYF. The chain links TRBV5-6 to TRBJ2-5; D is ambiguous. Trimming left V 9 bases short and J 0 bases short, with 9 bases between. The CDR3 spans 12 residues. Germline-derived CDR1 and CDR2 are SGHDT and YYEEEE.

This chain connects TRBV29-1 to TRBJ1-1; D possibly corresponds to TRBD1 (5 bases). Trimming took off 4 bases at V and 3 bases at J, with 15 bases between the two ends. Germline CDR1 and CDR2: SQVTM and ANQGSEA. The CDR3 loop spans 14 amino acids. CDR3 in amino acids: CSVGPPGGDTEAFF. DNA of the CDR3: TGCAGCGTTGGCCCCCCGGGGGGGGACACTGAAGCTTTCTTT.

This clone has a single count. The V and J genes are TRBV29-1 and TRBJ1-4; the D is unclear. The CDR3 sequence is 13 residues long. Trimming removed 4 bases at V and 4 bases at J, with 10 bases between. Germline V gene data show CDR1 as SQVTM and CDR2 as ANQGSEA. Here the CDR3 reads CSVVFSFNEKLFF. Written as DNA, the CDR3 is TGCAGCGTTGTGTTTTCTTTTAATGAAAAACTGTTTTTT.